This T cell receptor (beta chain) was sequenced during a study of blood T cell repertoires in COVID-19. Study-wide context: Sites across the United States, Italy and Spain contributed samples from acute and convalescent COVID-19. Sample material is recorded as cDNA or gDNA derived from T cells, B-cell-depleted T cells, or PBMCs.

With 0 bases clipped from V and 7 bases from J, the junction kept 0 bases outside the gene matches. The germline V gene encodes CDR1 SGHTA and CDR2 FQGTGA. This CDR3 contains 13 residues. Produced via immunoSEQ multiplex PCR; TCRdb's table is partial and in-frame only. The table lists 380,000 or so clones, around 92% of them singletons. This clone was seen just once. Other DNA sequences in this specimen translate into the identical CDR3. The receptor was derived from a man aged 40-50 years with acute or convalescent COVID-19. This chain links TRBV7-3 with TRBJ1-5; 7 nucleotides agree with TRBD1. The source material was peripheral blood. The CDR3 loop reads CASSLTRGQPQHF. The CDR3 DNA reads TGTGCCAGCAGCTTAACCAGGGGGCAGCCCCAGCATTTT. Full variable domain (rest looked up from reference TRBV7-3 and TRBJ1-5): GAGVSQTPSNKVTEKGKYVELRCDPISGHTALYWYRQSLGQGPEFLIYFQGTGAADDSGLPNDRFFAVRPEGSVSTLKIQRTERGDSAVYLCASSLTRGQPQHFGDGTRLSIL.